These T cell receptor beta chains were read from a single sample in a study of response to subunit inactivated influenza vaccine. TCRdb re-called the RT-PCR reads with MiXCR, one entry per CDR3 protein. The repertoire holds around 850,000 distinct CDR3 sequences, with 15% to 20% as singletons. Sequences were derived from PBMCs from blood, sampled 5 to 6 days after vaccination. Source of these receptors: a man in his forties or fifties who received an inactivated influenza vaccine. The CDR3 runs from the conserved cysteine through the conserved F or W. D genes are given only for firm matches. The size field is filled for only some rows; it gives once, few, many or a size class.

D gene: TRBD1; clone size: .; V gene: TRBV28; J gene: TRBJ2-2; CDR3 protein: CASSSPYGTGSFF; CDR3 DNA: TGTGCCAGCAGTTCGCCCTACGGGACAGGGTCGTTTTTT
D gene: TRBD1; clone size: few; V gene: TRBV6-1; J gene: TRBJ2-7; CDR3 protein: CASSTGTGGFYEQYF; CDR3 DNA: TGTGCCAGCAGCACCGGGACAGGGGGCTTTTACGAGCAGTACTTC
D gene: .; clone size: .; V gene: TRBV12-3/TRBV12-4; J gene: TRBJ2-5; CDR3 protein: CASSKRQRLRETQYF; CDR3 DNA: TGTGCCAGCAGCAAGAGGCAGCGTCTCCGAGAGACCCAGTACTTC
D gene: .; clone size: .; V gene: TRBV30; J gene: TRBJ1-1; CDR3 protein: CAWSVVSEVPEAFF; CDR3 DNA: TGTGCCTGGAGTGTGGTCTCAGAGGTCCCTGAAGCTTTCTTT
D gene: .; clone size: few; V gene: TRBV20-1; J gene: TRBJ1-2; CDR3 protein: CSARMGDDYGYTF; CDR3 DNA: TGCAGTGCCCGGATGGGAGACGACTATGGCTACACCTTC
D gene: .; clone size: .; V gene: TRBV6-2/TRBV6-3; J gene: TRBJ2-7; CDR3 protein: CASRPGGDNEQYF; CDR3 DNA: TGTGCCAGCAGGCCTGGGGGTGACAACGAGCAGTACTTC
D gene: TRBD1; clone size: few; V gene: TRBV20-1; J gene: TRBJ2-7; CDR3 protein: CRTGTGGGEQYF; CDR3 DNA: TGCAGGACCGGGACAGGGGGAGGCGAGCAGTACTTC
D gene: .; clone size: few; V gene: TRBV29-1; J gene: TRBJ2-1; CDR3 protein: CSCRGGEQFF; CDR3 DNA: TGCAGCTGTCGTGGAGGTGAGCAGTTCTTC
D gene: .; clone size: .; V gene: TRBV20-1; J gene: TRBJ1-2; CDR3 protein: CSADWPGGYTF; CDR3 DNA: TGCAGTGCTGACTGGCCGGGAGGCTACACCTTC
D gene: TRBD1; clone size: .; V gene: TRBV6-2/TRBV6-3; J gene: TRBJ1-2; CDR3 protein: CASSTWGTGDLYGYTF; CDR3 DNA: TGTGCCAGCAGTACCTGGGGGACAGGGGACCTCTATGGCTACACCTTC
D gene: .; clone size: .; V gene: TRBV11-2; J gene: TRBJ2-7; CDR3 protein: CASSLLPFGSRVLPYEQYF; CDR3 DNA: TGTGCCAGCAGCCTTTTGCCCTTCGGTAGCAGGGTCCTACCCTACGAGCAGTACTTC
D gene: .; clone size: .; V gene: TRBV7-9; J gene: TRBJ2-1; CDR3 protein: CASSFTAANEQFF; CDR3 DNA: TGTGCCAGCAGCTTCACTGCGGCAAATGAGCAGTTCTTC
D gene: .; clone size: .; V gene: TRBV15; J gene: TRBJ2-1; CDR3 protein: CATSRGYTSYRLF; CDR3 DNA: TGTGCCACCAGCAGAGGTTACACTAGTTATAGGCTCTTC
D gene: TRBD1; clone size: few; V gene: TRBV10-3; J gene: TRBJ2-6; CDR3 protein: CADLPRTGARSGANVLTF; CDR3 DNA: TGTGCTGATTTACCCCGGACAGGGGCCCGCTCTGGGGCCAACGTCCTGACTTTC
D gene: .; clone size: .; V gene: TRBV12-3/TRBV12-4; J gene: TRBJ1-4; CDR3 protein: CASTSRVGSNEKLFF; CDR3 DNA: TGTGCCAGCACGTCCAGGGTGGGATCTAATGAAAAACTGTTTTTT
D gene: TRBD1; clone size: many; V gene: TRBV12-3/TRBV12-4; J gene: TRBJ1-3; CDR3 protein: CASSQLTGKSGNTIYF; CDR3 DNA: TGTGCCAGCAGTCAATTGACAGGGAAATCCGGAAACACCATATATTTT
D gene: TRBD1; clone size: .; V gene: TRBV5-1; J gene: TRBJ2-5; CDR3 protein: CASSSLTDRGPGETQYF; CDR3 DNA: TGCGCCAGCAGCTCCCTTACGGACAGGGGGCCTGGGGAGACCCAGTACTTC
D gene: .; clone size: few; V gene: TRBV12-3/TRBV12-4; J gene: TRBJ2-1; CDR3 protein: CASSLNGQRGDEQFF; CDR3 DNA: TGTGCCAGCAGTTTAAACGGGCAAAGGGGCGATGAGCAGTTCTTC
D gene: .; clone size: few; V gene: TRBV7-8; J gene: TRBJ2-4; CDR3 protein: CASSLEDSQAKNIQYF; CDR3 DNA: TGTGCCAGCAGCTTAGAGGACAGTCAAGCCAAAAACATTCAGTACTTC
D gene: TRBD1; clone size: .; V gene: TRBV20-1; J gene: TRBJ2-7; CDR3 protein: CSARKGGQASYEQYF; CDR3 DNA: TGCAGTGCCCGCAAGGGCGGACAGGCCTCCTACGAGCAGTACTTC
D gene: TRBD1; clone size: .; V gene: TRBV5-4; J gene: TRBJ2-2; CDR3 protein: CASSRTGVGTGELFF; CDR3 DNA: TGTGCCAGCAGCCGGACAGGGGTCGGCACCGGGGAGCTGTTTTTT
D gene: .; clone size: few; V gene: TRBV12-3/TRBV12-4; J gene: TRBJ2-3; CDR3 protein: CASSLLLAGTDTQYF; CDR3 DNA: TGTGCCAGCAGTTTGTTACTAGCAGGCACAGATACGCAGTATTTT
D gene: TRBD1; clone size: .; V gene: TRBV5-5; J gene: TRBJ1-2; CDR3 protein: CASSAGQGLSGYTF; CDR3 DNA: TGTGCCAGCAGCGCCGGACAGGGGTTGAGTGGCTACACCTTC
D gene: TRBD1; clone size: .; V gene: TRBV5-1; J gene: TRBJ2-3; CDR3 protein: CASSLGGSGTGTDTQYF; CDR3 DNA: TGCGCCAGCAGCTTGGGGGGCTCCGGGACAGGGACAGATACGCAGTATTTT